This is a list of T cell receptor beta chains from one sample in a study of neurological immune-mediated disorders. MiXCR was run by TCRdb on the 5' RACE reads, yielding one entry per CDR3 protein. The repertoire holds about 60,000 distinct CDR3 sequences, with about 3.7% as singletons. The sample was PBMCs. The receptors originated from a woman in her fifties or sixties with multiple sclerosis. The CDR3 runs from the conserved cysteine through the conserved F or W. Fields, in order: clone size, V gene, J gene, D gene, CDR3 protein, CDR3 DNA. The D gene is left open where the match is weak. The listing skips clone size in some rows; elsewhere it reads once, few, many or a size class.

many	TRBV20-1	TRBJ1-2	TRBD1	CSAPRGQTGYGYTF	TGCAGTGCTCCAAGGGGACAGACCGGGTATGGCTACACCTTC
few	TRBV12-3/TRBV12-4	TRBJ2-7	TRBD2	CASTPGTSGRRSYEQYF	TGTGCCAGCACCCCCGGGACTAGCGGGAGGAGGTCCTACGAGCAGTACTTC
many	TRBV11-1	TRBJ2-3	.	CASSSPQGLPVVADTQYF	TGTGCCAGCAGCTCGCCCCAGGGACTCCCGGTGGTGGCAGATACGCAGTATTTT
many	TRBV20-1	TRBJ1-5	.	CSARDRRGGRQPQHF	TGCAGTGCTAGAGATAGGCGGGGAGGAAGGCAGCCCCAGCATTTT
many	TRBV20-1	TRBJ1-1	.	CSASSADNRRRNTEAFF	TGCAGTGCTAGTTCCGCGGACAACCGGCGTAGAAACACTGAAGCTTTCTTT
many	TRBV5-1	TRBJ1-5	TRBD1	CASSSTGGSNQPQHF	TGCGCCAGCAGCTCGACAGGGGGGAGCAATCAGCCCCAGCATTTT
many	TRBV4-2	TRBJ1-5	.	CASKGGPNQPQHF	TGTGCCAGCAAGGGGGGCCCAAATCAGCCCCAGCATTTT
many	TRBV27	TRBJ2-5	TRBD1	CASSSLQGAQETQYF	TGTGCCAGCAGTTCCCTGCAGGGGGCTCAAGAGACCCAGTACTTC
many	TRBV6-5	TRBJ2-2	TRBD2	CASSYGTSAGELFF	TGTGCCAGCAGTTACGGGACTAGCGCCGGGGAGCTGTTTTTT
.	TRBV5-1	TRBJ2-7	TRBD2	CASSLGPGGSEQYF	TGCGCCAGCAGCTTGGGGCCGGGGGGGTCCGAGCAGTACTTC
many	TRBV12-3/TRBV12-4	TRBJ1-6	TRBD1	CASAAYRGNSPLHF	TGTGCCAGCGCCGCGTACAGGGGAAATTCACCCCTCCACTTT
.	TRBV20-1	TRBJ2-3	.	CSARGRGRSYTDTQYF	TGCAGTGCTAGGGGAAGGGGCAGGAGTTACACAGATACGCAGTATTTT
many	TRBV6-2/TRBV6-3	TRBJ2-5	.	CASGKGRETQYF	TGTGCCAGCGGAAAGGGGCGAGAGACCCAGTACTTC
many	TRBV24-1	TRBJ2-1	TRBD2	CATGEGNNEQFF	TGTGCCACCGGGGAGGGGAACAATGAGCAGTTCTTC
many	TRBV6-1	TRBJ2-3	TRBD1	CASSPGRGLTDTQYF	TGTGCCAGCAGCCCCGGCAGGGGGCTGACAGATACGCAGTATTTT
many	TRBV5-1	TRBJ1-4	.	CASSASSTNEKLFF	TGCGCCAGCAGCGCGTCTTCAACTAATGAAAAACTGTTTTTT
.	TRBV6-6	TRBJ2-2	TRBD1	CASSQRTGKAGELFF	TGTGCCAGCAGTCAAAGGACAGGGAAGGCCGGGGAGCTGTTTTTT
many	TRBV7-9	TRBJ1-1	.	CASKIQAVATEAFF	TGTGCCAGCAAGATACAGGCGGTTGCCACTGAAGCTTTCTTT
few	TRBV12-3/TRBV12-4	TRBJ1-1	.	CASSFWGPNTEAFF	TGTGCCAGCAGTTTTTGGGGGCCGAACACTGAAGCTTTCTTT
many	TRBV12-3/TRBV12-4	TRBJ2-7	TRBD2	CASSPGLAGVEEQYF	TGTGCCAGCAGTCCCGGACTAGCGGGAGTGGAGGAGCAGTACTTC
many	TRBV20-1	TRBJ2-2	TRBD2	CSAPRSAGGGGELFF	TGCAGTGCTCCCCGGTCGGCGGGAGGAGGCGGGGAGCTGTTTTTT
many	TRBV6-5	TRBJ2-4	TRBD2	CASSYRSGAAKNIQYF	TGTGCCAGCAGTTATAGGAGCGGGGCGGCCAAAAACATTCAGTACTTC
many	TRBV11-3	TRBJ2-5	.	CASSPPGWKETQYF	TGTGCCAGCAGCCCCCCAGGGTGGAAAGAGACCCAGTACTTC
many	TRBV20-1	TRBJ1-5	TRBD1	CSARDYRGGSNQPQNF	TGCAGTGCTAGAGATTACAGGGGTGGGAGCAATCAGCCCCAGAATTTT
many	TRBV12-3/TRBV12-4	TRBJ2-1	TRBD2	CASSFPWGAASGKENEQFF	TGTGCCAGCAGTTTCCCATGGGGGGCGGCTAGCGGGAAGGAAAATGAGCAGTTCTTC
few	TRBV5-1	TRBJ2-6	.	CASSPGVGANVLTF	TGCGCCAGCAGCCCAGGGGTTGGGGCCAACGTCCTGACTTTC
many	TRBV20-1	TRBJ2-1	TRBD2	CSADSGTTYNEQFF	TGCAGTGCCGATAGCGGGACCACCTACAATGAGCAGTTCTTC
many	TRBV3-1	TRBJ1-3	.	CASSPKSGQGNTIYF	TGTGCCAGCAGCCCAAAGTCCGGGCAGGGAAACACCATATATTTT
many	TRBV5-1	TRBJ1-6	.	CASSLAGFGSPLHF	TGCGCCAGCAGCTTGGCCGGATTCGGTTCACCCCTCCACTTT